Each of the 8 T cell receptor beta chains below was sequenced from the same sample in a study of CD8+ T cells in alopecia areata. Once RNA had been extracted, it was reverse transcribed into cDNA to act as the sequencing template. Using immunoSEQ multiplex PCR, the repertoire was profiled, and TCRdb retains in-frame clones only, with some absent. Of roughly 140,000 clones listed, roughly 60% are singletons. Sequencing was performed on CD8+ T cells sorted from blood. These receptors all come from a human donor in good health.

The rearrangement joins TRBV14 to TRBJ1-2; D gene ambiguous. CDR1 and CDR2 from the germline V gene are SGHDN and FVKESK. Trimming removed 0 bases at V and 0 bases at J, with 8 bases between. The CDR3 sequence is 15 residues long. This CDR3 reads CASSQEGVANYGYTF. The CDR3 bases are TGTGCCAGCAGCCAAGAGGGTGTTGCTAACTATGGCTACACCTTC. Complete variable domain (other parts from reference TRBV14 and TRBJ1-2): EAGVTQFPSHSVIEKGQTVTLRCDPISGHDNLYWYRRVMGKEIKFLLHFVKESKQDESGMPNNRFLAERTGGTYSTLKVQPAELEDSGVYFCASSQEGVANYGYTFGSGTRLTVV.

V gene TRBV5-1 combines with J gene TRBJ1-2; TRBD1 is a possible D gene (5 bases). The CDR3 consists of 15 residues. The germline CDR1 and CDR2 sequences are SGHRS and YFSETQ. Between the trimmed V and J ends, which lost 4 bases and 1 base, there was a span of 14 bases. This chain's CDR3 is CASSPRQSSNYGYTF. The CDR3 DNA follows: TGCGCCAGCAGCCCAAGACAGAGCAGTAACTATGGCTACACCTTC.

Concerning this clone itself: At one end the junction does not follow the germline gene, possibly because of a read error. Other DNA sequences in this specimen translate into the identical CDR3. The chain combines TRBV28 with TRBJ2-6; no clear D gene. This CDR3 contains 17 residues. Germline-derived CDR1 and CDR2 are MDHEN and SYDVKM. The CDR3 here is CASSLTVPTSWANVLTF. The DNA for the CDR3 is TGTGCCAGCAGTCTGACTGTTCCAACTTCCTGGGCCAACGTCCTGACCTTC.

This clone was counted a single time. This chain connects TRBV23-1 to TRBJ2-2; TRBD1 is a possible D gene (5 bases). TRBV23-1 qualifies as an ORF whose function is uncertain. This CDR3 region has 13 residues. Trimming removed 6 bases from V and 3 bases from J, with 8 bases in between. The CDR3 nucleotides are TGCGCCAGCAGGACAGACTACACCGGGGAGCTGTTTTTT. Encoded protein: CASRTDYTGELFF.

V usage is TRBV4-2 and J usage is TRBJ2-7, with D unresolved. Germline CDR1 reads LGHNA; CDR2 reads YNFKEQ. The CDR3 consists of 14 residues. V dropped 1 base and J dropped 0 bases, with 7 bases sitting between them. CDR3 region: CASSQGPDSYEQYF. The CDR3 DNA is TGTGCCAGCAGCCAAGGTCCGGACTCCTACGAGCAGTACTTC.

This chain connects TRBV6-5 to TRBJ1-2, with D maybe TRBD1 (5 bases). There are 14 residues in the CDR3. Trimming left V 2 bases short and J 6 bases short, with 13 bases between. The V gene's germline CDR1 is MNHEY and CDR2 SVGAGI. Here the CDR3 DNA reads TGTGCCAGCAGTTACGGGGCAGGGTTGGATGGCTACACCTTC. Translating gives CASSYGAGLDGYTF.

This clone was observed a handful of times. The V gene is TRBV4-1, the J gene TRBJ2-1; tentative D call: TRBD2 (6 bases). V was clipped by 3 bases and J by 3 bases, with 15 bases between them. In germline, CDR1 is MGHRA, CDR2 YSYEKL. The CDR3 is 16 amino acids. The CDR3 region is CASSHKVRGLYNEQFF. CDR3 sequence (DNA): TGCGCCAGCAGCCACAAAGTGCGGGGACTCTACAATGAGCAGTTCTTC.

This clone has only a few counts. V and J are TRBV6-1 and TRBJ2-7; D ambiguous. V was cut by 0 bases and J by 6 bases, with 9 bases left in between. This CDR3 is 13 amino acids long. Germline V gene data show CDR1 as MNHNS and CDR2 as SASEGT. CDR3 region: CASSEAQPTEQYF. CDR3 in DNA: TGTGCCAGCAGTGAAGCGCAGCCGACCGAGCAGTACTTC.